Each of the 27 T cell receptor beta chains below was sequenced from the same sample in a study of blood T cell repertoires in COVID-19. The data were produced by immunoSEQ multiplex PCR, yet TCRdb's version contains in-frame clones alone and is incomplete. The sample lists 150,000 to 200,000 clones; roughly 85% were seen once. The sample taken for sequencing was peripheral blood. The receptors were gathered from a woman between 65 and 79 years old with acute or convalescent COVID-19.

The chain employs TRBV11-2 and TRBJ2-2, with D possibly being TRBD1 (6 bases). CDR3 length: 18 residues. V dropped 6 bases and J dropped 0 bases, with 20 bases sitting between them. CDR1 and CDR2 from the germline V gene are SGHAT and FQNNGV. CDR3 loop: CASRRIPRDTSNTGELFF. In nucleotides, the CDR3 is TGTGCCAGCAGGCGGATACCACGGGACACTTCGAACACCGGGGAGCTGTTTTTT.

This clone occurred a few times. V is TRBV6-5 and J is TRBJ2-3; TRBD1 matches at 7 bases. The CDR3 loop spans 15 amino acids. Germline lookup yields CDR1 MNHEY and CDR2 SVGAGI. Trimming at V came to 5 bases and at J to 2 bases, leaving 7 bases not matched to a gene. The CDR3 region has the DNA TGTGCCAGCAGTCGTGGGACAGATTACACAGATACGCAGTATTTT. This translates into CASSRGTDYTDTQYF.

The V gene is TRBV30, the J gene TRBJ2-3, with D perhaps TRBD2 (6 bases). Germline-derived CDR1 and CDR2 are GTSNPN and SVGIG (reference sequence). V was pared by 3 bases and J by 0 bases, with 10 bases between. This CDR3 region has 14 residues. The CDR3 DNA is TGTGCCTGGAGAACTAGCACTAGCACAGATACGCAGTATTTT. Its translation: CAWRTSTSTDTQYF.

DNA of the CDR3: TGTGCCAGCTCACCATCTGGTGGGGGACATGTGGCCGGGGAGCTGTTTTTT. This encodes CASSPSGGGHVAGELFF. The rearrangement joins TRBV18 to TRBJ2-2, with D possibly matching TRBD1 (6 bases). The germline V gene encodes CDR1 KGHSH and CDR2 LQKENI. This CDR3 has 17 amino acids. The V gene lost 2 bases and the J gene lost 6 bases, with 19 bases spanning the gap.

The V gene is TRBV6-5, the J gene TRBJ1-5, with 7 bases identical to TRBD1. Germline loops: CDR1 MNHEY, CDR2 SVGAGI. V shed 6 bases, J shed 0 bases, and the junction held 5 bases outside the gene matches. The CDR3 has 15 residues. CDR3 region: CASSRDRYSNQPQHF. The DNA for the CDR3 is TGTGCCAGCAGCCGGGACAGATATAGCAATCAGCCCCAGCATTTT.

This chain links TRBV24-1 with TRBJ2-4; the D gene is possibly TRBD2 (5 bases). CDR1 is KGHDR, CDR2 SFDVKD, per germline. Trimming removed 9 bases from V and 3 bases from J, with 17 bases in between. CDR3 length equals 15 residues. The CDR3 nucleotides read TGTGCCACCTTCAAGGGAGCACTCGGCAAAAACATTCAGTACTTC. Translating gives CATFKGALGKNIQYF.

This chain connects TRBV4-1 to TRBJ2-1; D remains unclear. Trimming took 0 bases from V and 3 from J, leaving 18 bases between them. Germline V gene lookup returns CDR1 MGHRA and CDR2 YSYEKL. This CDR3 comprises 18 residues. CDR3 nucleotide sequence: TGCGCCAGCAGCCAAGACTTCGCGCCACTCGGTATCTACAATGAGCAGTTCTTC. This codes for CASSQDFAPLGIYNEQFF.

The chain links TRBV7-9 to TRBJ1-6; TRBD1 matches at 8 bases. CDR1 and CDR2 (germline): SEHNR, FQNEAQ (reference sequence). The CDR3 runs to 15 residues. The ends lost 4 bases at V and 10 bases at J; junction bases unmatched: 9. The CDR3 spells CASSSTDRVGSPLHF. The CDR3 DNA is TGTGCCAGCAGCTCTACGGACAGGGTCGGGTCACCCCTCCACTTT.

The chain links TRBV18 to TRBJ1-2; D gene ambiguous. Trimming pared 2 bases from V and 7 bases from J, leaving 11 bases between. Germline values: CDR1 KGHSH, CDR2 LQKENI. CDR3 length: 13 amino acids. For the CDR3, the DNA is TGTGCCAGCTCACCAGAGCGGACGGGTGGCTACACCTTC. Encoded protein: CASSPERTGGYTF.

The chain is built from TRBV6-2 or TRBV6-3 and TRBJ2-3; 12 positions agree with TRBD2. Germline V CDR1 and CDR2: MNHEY, SVGEGT. This CDR3 comprises 19 residues. V dropped 5 bases and J dropped 5; count of bases not matched to a gene: 17. The CDR3, as DNA: TGTGCCAGCAGTCACTTAAACCGAGGACTAGCGGGACTAGGAGATACGCAGTATTTT. Its translation: CASSHLNRGLAGLGDTQYF.

The genes are TRBV6-4 and TRBJ1-1, with 8 bases fitting TRBD1. Germline values: CDR1 MRHNA, CDR2 SNTAGT. Trimming removed 10 bases from V and 1 base from J; junction bases left unmatched: 8. The CDR3 is 14 residues long. Written as DNA, the CDR3 is TGTGCCACCAAACCGGGACAGGAGAACACTGAAGCTTTCTTT. Amino acid sequence: CATKPGQENTEAFF.

The CDR3 DNA is TGTGCCAGCAGCTTAAGTTTCGGGGTTGGCACTGAAGCTTTCTTT. This encodes CASSLSFGVGTEAFF. The chain carries TRBV7-3 and TRBJ1-1; D not certain. CDR1 is SGHTA and CDR2 is FQGTGA in the germline V gene. The CDR3 sequence is 15 residues long. Trimming cost V 1 base and J 4 bases, with 13 bases left between them. Based on the CDR3 plus reference TRBV7-3 and TRBJ1-1, the full variable domain is GAGVSQTPSNKVTEKGKYVELRCDPISGHTALYWYRQSLGQGPEFLIYFQGTGAADDSGLPNDRFFAVRPEGSVSTLKIQRTERGDSAVYLCASSLSFGVGTEAFFGQGTRLTVV.

This clone turned up a few times. Here the CDR3 reads CASSVGGPQNTEAFF. The CDR3 coding sequence is TGTGCCAGCAGCGTAGGAGGGCCGCAGAACACTGAAGCTTTCTTT. J is TRBJ1-1 and V is TRBV9; D is ambiguous. CDR1 is SGDLS and CDR2 is YYNGEE in the germline V gene. The ends were cut back, 0 bases at V and 1 base at J, with 10 bases in the middle. CDR3 length equals 15 residues.

V usage is TRBV2 and J usage is TRBJ2-1; the match to TRBD1 covers 9 bases. V lost 11 bases to trimming and J lost 6 bases; unmatched junction nucleotides: 14. The length of the CDR3 is 15 residues. The germline V gene encodes CDR1 SNHLY and CDR2 FYNNEI. CDR3 amino acids: CAGDDRDRESNEQFF. The CDR3 DNA is TGTGCCGGCGACGATCGGGACAGGGAGAGCAATGAGCAGTTCTTC.

This clone was found a few times. CDR3 in amino acids: CASSIMREWHEQYF. The CDR3 nucleotides are TGTGCCAGTAGTATCATGCGGGAGTGGCACGAGCAGTACTTC. V gene TRBV19 combines with J gene TRBJ2-7; TRBD2 matches at 7 bases. Trimming removed 3 bases from V and 5 bases from J; junction bases left unmatched: 7. CDR1 and CDR2 from the germline V gene are LNHDA and SQIVND (reference sequence). The CDR3 loop spans 14 amino acids.

The chain's CDR3 is CASRTSGSYEQYF. The CDR3, as DNA: TGTGCCTCACGGACTAGCGGGAGCTACGAGCAGTACTTC. This chain connects TRBV25-1 to TRBJ2-7; TRBD2 matches at 13 bases. Unmatched junction bases numbered 4, after V lost 11 bases and J lost 3 bases. The CDR3 spans 13 residues. Germline V gene lookup returns CDR1 MGHDK and CDR2 SYGVNS.

The chain uses TRBV25-1 and TRBJ2-2, with D perhaps TRBD2 (6 bases). CDR1 is MGHDK, CDR2 SYGVNS, per germline. The CDR3 totals 16 residues. V was cut by 4 bases and J by 1 base, with 13 bases left in between. The CDR3 DNA reads as TGTGCCAGCAGTGGGCAGTACGGGAGGAACACCGGGGAGCTGTTTTTT. Translating it yields CASSGQYGRNTGELFF. Combining the CDR3 with reference TRBV25-1 and TRBJ2-2 gives the whole variable domain EADIYQTPRYLVIGTGKKITLECSQTMGHDKMYWYQQDPGMELHLIHYSYGVNSTEKGDLSSESTVSRIRTEHFPLTLESARPSHTSQYLCASSGQYGRNTGELFFGEGSRLTVL.

The J gene is TRBJ2-2, the V gene TRBV3-1 (or the pseudogene TRBV3-2); the D gene is possibly TRBD1 (5 bases). With 4 bases removed from V and 6 bases from J, the gap between germline ends came to 12 bases. The CDR3 extends over 14 amino acids. Germline CDR1 is LGHDT and CDR2 is YNNKEL (reference sequence). DNA of the CDR3: TGTGCCAGCAGCCTCCTTGGGGCGGCCGGGGAGCTGTTTTTT. The encoded protein is CASSLLGAAGELFF.

The chain uses TRBV18 and TRBJ2-7; weak D call: TRBD2 (5 bases). The CDR3 is made up of 15 amino acids. Trimming cost V 0 bases and J 4 bases, with 13 bases left between them. Germline lookup yields CDR1 KGHSH and CDR2 LQKENI. The CDR3 loop reads CASSPPLRVGYEQYF. CDR3 DNA sequence: TGTGCCAGCTCACCACCGTTGCGGGTAGGGTACGAGCAGTACTTC.

J is TRBJ2-3 and V is TRBV5-1; the match to TRBD2 covers 8 bases. V lost 4 bases, J lost 5 bases, and 6 bases stayed unmatched. The CDR3 has 14 residues. Germline values: CDR1 SGHRS, CDR2 YFSETQ. The CDR3 loop is CASSESGSLDTQYF. The CDR3 DNA follows: TGCGCCAGCAGCGAGAGCGGGAGTCTAGATACGCAGTATTTT.

This clone was recorded once. This rearrangement joins TRBV4-2 to TRBJ2-1; weak D call: TRBD2 (5 bases). The V gene lost 0 bases and the J gene lost 2 bases, with 11 bases spanning the gap. This CDR3 is 16 amino acids long. Germline CDR1 and CDR2: LGHNA and YNFKEQ. CDR3 bases: TGTGCCAGCAGCCAAGAACTGCGGGTCGCCTACAATGAGCAGTTCTTC. Its translation: CASSQELRVAYNEQFF.

The chain couples TRBV7-9 to TRBJ2-3; D gene uncertain. The germline gives CDR1 SEHNR, CDR2 FQNEAQ (reference sequence). This CDR3 is 14 amino acids long. Trimming took off 7 bases at V and 3 bases at J, with 14 bases between the two ends. The CDR3 spells CASTATAPTDTQYF. As DNA, the CDR3 is TGTGCCAGCACCGCTACAGCTCCGACAGATACGCAGTATTTT. Filled out from reference TRBV7-9 and TRBJ2-3, the complete variable domain reads DTGVSQNPRHKITKRGQNVTFRCDPISEHNRLYWYRQTLGQGPEFLTYFQNEAQLEKSRLLSDRFSAERPKGSFSTLEIQRTEQGDSAMYLCASTATAPTDTQYFGPGTRLTVL.

The chain is built from TRBV3-1 (or the pseudogene TRBV3-2) and TRBJ1-6, with D possibly being TRBD1 (6 bases). The CDR3 contains 15 residues. V was shortened by 2 bases and J by 7 bases, with 12 bases between the two germline ends. Germline lookup yields CDR1 LGHDT and CDR2 YNNKEL (reference sequence). This CDR3 reads CASSQTAGDNSPLHF. DNA of the CDR3: TGTGCCAGCAGCCAAACCGCAGGGGACAATTCACCCCTCCACTTT.

This clone came up once. J is TRBJ1-5 and V is TRBV4-1; D is unresolved. Trimming shortened V by 1 base and J by 7 bases, and 20 bases separated the two germline ends. The germline CDR1 and CDR2 sequences are MGHRA and YSYEKL. The CDR3 contains 17 residues. This CDR3 reads CASSQAVPTMGGQPQHF. The CDR3 DNA reads TGCGCCAGCAGCCAAGCGGTCCCCACAATGGGAGGCCAGCCCCAGCATTTT.

The genes are TRBV30 and TRBJ1-1; D is unclear. V lost 2 bases to trimming and J lost 0 bases, with 22 bases between them. CDR3 length: 18 amino acids. Germline V CDR1 and CDR2: GTSNPN, SVGIG (reference sequence). The CDR3: CAWSRTYGGINMNTEAFF. The CDR3 bases are TGTGCCTGGAGTAGGACTTACGGCGGAATAAATATGAACACTGAAGCTTTCTTT. Variable domain in full (rest from reference TRBV30 and TRBJ1-1): SQTIHQWPATLVQPVGSPLSLECTVEGTSNPNLYWYRQAAGRGLQLLFYSVGIGQISSEVPQNLSASRPQDRQFILSSKKLLLSDSGFYLCAWSRTYGGINMNTEAFFGQGTRLTVV.

V usage is TRBV4-1 and J usage is TRBJ1-2; D may be TRBD1 (6 bases). This CDR3 contains 18 residues. Trimming removed 4 bases from V and 2 bases from J, with 23 bases in between. Per germline, CDR1 MGHRA and CDR2 YSYEKL. This CDR3 is CASSLGRGGADLNYGYTF. The DNA for the CDR3 is TGCGCCAGCAGCCTAGGTAGGGGGGGCGCCGATTTGAACTATGGCTACACCTTC.

This sequence joins TRBV7-9 and TRBJ2-6; no clear D gene. CDR3 length equals 18 residues. Germline V gene sequence: CDR1 SEHNR, CDR2 FQNEAQ (reference sequence). Trimming pared 1 base from V and 0 bases from J, leaving 13 bases between. This chain's CDR3 is CASSLGDSSSSGANVLTF. Written as DNA, the CDR3 is TGTGCCAGCAGCTTAGGAGACTCCAGTAGCTCTGGGGCCAACGTCCTGACTTTC.